This TCR beta chain was sequenced for a study of blood T cell repertoires in COVID-19. Study as a whole: COVID-19 samples, acute and convalescent, were from the United States, Italy and Spain. In each case, the material was cDNA or gDNA derived from T cells, B-cell-depleted T cells, or PBMCs.

Deletions cut 3 bases from V and 6 bases from J, with 12 bases between. Germline-derived CDR1 and CDR2 are SNHLY and FYNNEI. The CDR3 consists of 14 residues. Each recovered donor of Cohort 3 presented with two negative PCRs, clearance, or symptom resolution. Authors' analysis steps: The authors estimated nucleated cell counts from reference gene primer amplification. Profiling relied on immunoSEQ multiplex PCR, and the TCRdb table lists in-frame clones only, not all of them. The V and J calls and clone size come from that table; D and trimming were worked out from the DNA. The table records about 160,000 clones, about 85% of them present only once.

Specimen: PBMCs or T cells enriched from blood (not recorded which). The rearrangement joins TRBV2 to TRBJ2-1, with D unclear. The TCR comes from a woman in her 50s who had recovered from COVID-19. The CDR3 DNA reads as TGTGCCAGCAGTGATTGGTATTCGGTCAATGAGCAGTTCTTC. Translating gives CASSDWYSVNEQFF.